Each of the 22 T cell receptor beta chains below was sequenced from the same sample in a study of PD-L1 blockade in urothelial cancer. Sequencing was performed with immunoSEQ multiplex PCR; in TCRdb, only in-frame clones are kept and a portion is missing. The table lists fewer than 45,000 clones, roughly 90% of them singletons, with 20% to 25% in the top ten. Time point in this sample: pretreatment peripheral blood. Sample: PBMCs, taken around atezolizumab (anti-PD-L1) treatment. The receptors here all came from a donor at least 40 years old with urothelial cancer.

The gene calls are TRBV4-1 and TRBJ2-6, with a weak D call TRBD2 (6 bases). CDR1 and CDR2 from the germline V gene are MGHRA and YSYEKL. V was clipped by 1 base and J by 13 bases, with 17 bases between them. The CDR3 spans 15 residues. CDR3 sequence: CASSQVPGDTTVLTF. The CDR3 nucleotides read TGCGCCAGCAGCCAAGTTCCGGGAGACACAACGGTCCTGACTTTC.

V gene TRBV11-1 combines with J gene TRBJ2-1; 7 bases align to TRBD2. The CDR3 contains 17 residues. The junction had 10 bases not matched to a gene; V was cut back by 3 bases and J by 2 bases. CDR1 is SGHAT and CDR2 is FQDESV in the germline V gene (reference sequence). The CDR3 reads CASSLGLGGRAYNEQFF. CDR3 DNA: TGTGCCAGCAGCTTGGGGTTGGGTGGGAGGGCCTACAATGAGCAGTTCTTC.

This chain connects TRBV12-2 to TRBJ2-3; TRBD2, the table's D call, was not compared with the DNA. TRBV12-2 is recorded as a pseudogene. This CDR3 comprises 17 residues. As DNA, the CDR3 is TGTGCAAGTCGGCTAGCGGGAGCCGGGGCCCACACAGATACGCAGTATTTT. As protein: CASRLAGAGAHTDTQYF.

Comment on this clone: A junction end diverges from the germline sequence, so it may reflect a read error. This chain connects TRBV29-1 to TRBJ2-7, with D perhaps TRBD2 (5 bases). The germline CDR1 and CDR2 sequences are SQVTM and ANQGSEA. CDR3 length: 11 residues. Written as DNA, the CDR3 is TGCAGCGTTGCTAGCTCCCACGAGCAGTACTTC. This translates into CSVASSHEQYF.

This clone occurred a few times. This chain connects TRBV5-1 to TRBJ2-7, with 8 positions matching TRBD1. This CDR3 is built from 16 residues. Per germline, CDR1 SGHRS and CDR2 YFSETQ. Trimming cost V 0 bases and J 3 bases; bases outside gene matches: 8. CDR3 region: CASSLAQGAGYYEQYF. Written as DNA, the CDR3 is TGCGCCAGCAGCTTGGCCCAGGGGGCTGGCTACTACGAGCAGTACTTC.

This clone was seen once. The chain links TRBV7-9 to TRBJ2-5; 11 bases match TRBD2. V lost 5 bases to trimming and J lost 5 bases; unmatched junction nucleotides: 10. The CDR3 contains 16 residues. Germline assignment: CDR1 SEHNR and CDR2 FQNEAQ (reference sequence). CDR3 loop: CASSAPLAGGGETQYF. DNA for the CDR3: TGTGCCAGCAGCGCACCCCTAGCGGGAGGCGGGGAGACCCAGTACTTC.

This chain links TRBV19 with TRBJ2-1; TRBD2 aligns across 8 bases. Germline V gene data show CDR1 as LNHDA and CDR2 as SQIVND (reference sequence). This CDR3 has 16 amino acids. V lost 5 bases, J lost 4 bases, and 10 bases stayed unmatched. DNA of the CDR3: TGTGCCAGTAGTCCCCTACCGGGAGGGCCTTACAATGAGCAGTTCTTC. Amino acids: CASSPLPGGPYNEQFF.

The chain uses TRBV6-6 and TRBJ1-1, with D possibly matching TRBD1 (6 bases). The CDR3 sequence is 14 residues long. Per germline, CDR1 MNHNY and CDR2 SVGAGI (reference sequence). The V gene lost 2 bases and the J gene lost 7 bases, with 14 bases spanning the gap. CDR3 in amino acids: CASSYPRDTNEAFF. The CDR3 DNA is TGTGCCAGCAGTTACCCCCGGGACACTAATGAAGCTTTCTTT.

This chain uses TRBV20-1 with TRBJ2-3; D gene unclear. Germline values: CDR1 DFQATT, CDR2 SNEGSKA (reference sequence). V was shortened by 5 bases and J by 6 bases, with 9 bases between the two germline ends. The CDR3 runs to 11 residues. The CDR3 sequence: CSAGPADTQYF. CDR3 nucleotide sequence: TGCAGTGCTGGGCCCGCGGATACGCAGTATTTT.

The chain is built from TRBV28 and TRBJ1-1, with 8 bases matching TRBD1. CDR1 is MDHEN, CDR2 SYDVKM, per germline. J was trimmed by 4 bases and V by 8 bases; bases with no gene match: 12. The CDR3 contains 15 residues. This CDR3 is CASHGGTGLSTEAFF. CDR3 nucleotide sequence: TGTGCCAGCCACGGCGGGACAGGACTTAGCACTGAAGCTTTCTTT.

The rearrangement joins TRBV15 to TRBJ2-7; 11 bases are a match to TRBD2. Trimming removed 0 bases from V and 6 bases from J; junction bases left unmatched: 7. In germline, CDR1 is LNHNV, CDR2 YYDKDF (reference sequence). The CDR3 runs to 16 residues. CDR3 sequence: CATSRDRRGLAGEQYF. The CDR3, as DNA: TGTGCCACCAGCAGAGATAGGAGAGGACTAGCGGGCGAGCAGTACTTC.

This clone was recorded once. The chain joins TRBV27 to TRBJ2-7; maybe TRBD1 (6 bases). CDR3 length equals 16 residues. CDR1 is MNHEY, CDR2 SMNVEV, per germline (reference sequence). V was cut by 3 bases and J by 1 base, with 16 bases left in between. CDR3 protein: CASSFTGPRGSYEQYF. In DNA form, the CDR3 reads TGTGCCAGCAGTTTTACCGGCCCCAGGGGATCCTACGAGCAGTACTTC.

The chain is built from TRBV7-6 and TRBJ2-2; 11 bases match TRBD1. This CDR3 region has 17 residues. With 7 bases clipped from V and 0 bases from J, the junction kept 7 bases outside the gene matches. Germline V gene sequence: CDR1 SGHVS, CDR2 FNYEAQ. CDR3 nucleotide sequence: TGTGCCAGCACCCTCGGGACAGGGGGACCGAACACCGGGGAGCTGTTTTTT. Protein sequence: CASTLGTGGPNTGELFF.

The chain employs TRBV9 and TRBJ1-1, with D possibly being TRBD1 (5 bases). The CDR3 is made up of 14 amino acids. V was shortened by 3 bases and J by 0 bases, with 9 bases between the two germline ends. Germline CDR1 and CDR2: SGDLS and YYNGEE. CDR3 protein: CASSAAGVNTEAFF. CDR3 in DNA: TGTGCCAGCAGCGCTGCGGGGGTGAACACTGAAGCTTTCTTT.

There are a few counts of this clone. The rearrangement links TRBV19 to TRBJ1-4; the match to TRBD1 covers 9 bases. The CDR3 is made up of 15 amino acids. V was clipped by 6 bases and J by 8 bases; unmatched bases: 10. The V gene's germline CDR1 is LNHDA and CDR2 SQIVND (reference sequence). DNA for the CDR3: TGTGCCAGTAGCCCGGGGGACAGGGATGGCGAAAAACTGTTTTTT. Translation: CASSPGDRDGEKLFF. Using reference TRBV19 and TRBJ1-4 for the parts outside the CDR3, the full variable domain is DGGITQSPKYLFRKEGQNVTLSCEQNLNHDAMYWYRQDPGQGLRLIYYSQIVNDFQKGDIAEGYSVSREKKESFPLTVTSAQKNPTAFYLCASSPGDRDGEKLFFGSGTQLSVL.

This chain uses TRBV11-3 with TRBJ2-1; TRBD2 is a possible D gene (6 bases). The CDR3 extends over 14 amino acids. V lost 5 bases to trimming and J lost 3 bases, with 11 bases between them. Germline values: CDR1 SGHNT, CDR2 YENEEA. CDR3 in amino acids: CASSPGGNYNEQFF. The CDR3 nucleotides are TGTGCCAGCAGCCCCGGAGGGAACTACAATGAGCAGTTCTTC.

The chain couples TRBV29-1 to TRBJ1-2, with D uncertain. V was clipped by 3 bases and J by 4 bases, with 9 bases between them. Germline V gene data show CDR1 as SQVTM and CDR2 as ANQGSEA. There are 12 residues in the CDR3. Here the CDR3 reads CSVEAALYGYTF. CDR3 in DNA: TGCAGCGTTGAGGCCGCCCTCTATGGCTACACCTTC.

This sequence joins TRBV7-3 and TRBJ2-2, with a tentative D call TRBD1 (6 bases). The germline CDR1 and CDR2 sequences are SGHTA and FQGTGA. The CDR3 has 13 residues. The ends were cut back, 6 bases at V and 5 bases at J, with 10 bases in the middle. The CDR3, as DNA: TGTGCCAGCAGGAGCGGACAGACCGGGGAGCTGTTTTTT. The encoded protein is CASRSGQTGELFF.

The CDR3 region is CASSTGTGGSYEQYF. The CDR3 DNA reads as TGTGCCAGCAGCACCGGGACAGGAGGCTCCTACGAGCAGTACTTC. V gene TRBV5-6 combines with J gene TRBJ2-7, with 8 bases aligning to TRBD1. The ends lost 4 bases at V and 0 bases at J; junction bases unmatched: 6. This CDR3 contains 15 residues. Germline CDR1 SGHDT, CDR2 YYEEEE.

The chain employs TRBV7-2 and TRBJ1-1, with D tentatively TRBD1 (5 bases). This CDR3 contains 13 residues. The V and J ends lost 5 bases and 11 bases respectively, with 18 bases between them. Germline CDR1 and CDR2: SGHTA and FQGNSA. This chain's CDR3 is CASSPPPRRVAFF. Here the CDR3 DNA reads TGTGCCAGCAGCCCCCCCCCACGCAGGGTTGCTTTCTTT.

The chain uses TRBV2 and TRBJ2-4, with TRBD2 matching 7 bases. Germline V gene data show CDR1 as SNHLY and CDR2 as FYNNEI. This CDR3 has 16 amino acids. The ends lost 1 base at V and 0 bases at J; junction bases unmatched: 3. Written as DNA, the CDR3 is TGTGCCAGCAGTGAAGGGTTAGCGGGAGCCAAAAACATTCAGTACTTC. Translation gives CASSEGLAGAKNIQYF.

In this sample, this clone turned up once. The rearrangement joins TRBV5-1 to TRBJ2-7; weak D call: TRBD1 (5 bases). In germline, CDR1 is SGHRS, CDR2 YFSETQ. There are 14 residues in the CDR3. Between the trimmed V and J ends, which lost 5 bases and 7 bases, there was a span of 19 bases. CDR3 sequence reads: CASRAGPVGGEQYF. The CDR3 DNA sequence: TGCGCCAGCAGGGCAGGGCCTGTAGGTGGGGAGCAGTACTTC.